These 18 T cell receptor beta chains came from one sample sequenced in a study of blood T cell repertoires in COVID-19. Clones were sequenced by immunoSEQ multiplex PCR, and TCRdb holds only the in-frame ones, with some missing. The table records approximately 230,000 clones, approximately 82% of them present only once. Specimen: peripheral blood. These receptors were taken from a man at least 80 years old with acute or convalescent COVID-19.

There are a few counts of this clone. The chain is built from TRBV12-3 or TRBV12-4 and TRBJ1-2; D uncertain. The CDR3 consists of 12 residues. Trimming took 2 bases from V and 5 from J, leaving 6 bases between them. The CDR3 is CASSLPSYGYTF. The CDR3 nucleotides read TGTGCCAGCAGTTTACCCTCTTATGGCTACACCTTC.

The sample holds a few counts of this clone. The V call is TRBV2, the J call TRBJ2-3; 12 nucleotides agree with TRBD2. The ends lost 4 bases at V and 2 bases at J; junction bases unmatched: 4. The CDR3 has 16 amino acids. The germline gives CDR1 SNHLY, CDR2 FYNNEI. The CDR3 here is CASSAGLAGYTDTQYF. In nucleotides, the CDR3 is TGTGCCAGCAGTGCAGGACTAGCGGGGTACACAGATACGCAGTATTTT.

Concerning this clone itself: A junction end diverges from the germline sequence, so it may reflect a read error. The chain links TRBV7-8 to TRBJ2-7; 12 bases match TRBD2. The CDR3 covers 15 residues. The V gene's germline CDR1 is SGHVS and CDR2 FQNEAQ. The CDR3 loop is CASSPRTSGVYEKYF. As DNA, the CDR3 is TGTGCCAGCAGCCCCAGGACTAGCGGGGTCTACGAGAAGTACTTC.

This chain links TRBV7-2 with TRBJ2-7; TRBD2 aligns across 7 bases. The CDR3 runs 14 residues. The V gene end was trimmed by 2 bases and the J gene end by 1 base; junction bases not matched to a gene: 2. Germline CDR1 reads SGHTA; CDR2 reads FQGNSA. The CDR3 is CASSLLAESYEQYF. In DNA, the CDR3 is TGTGCCAGCAGCTTACTAGCGGAGTCCTACGAGCAGTACTTC.

This chain links TRBV5-5 with TRBJ2-1; D is perhaps TRBD2 (5 bases). Germline loops: CDR1 SGHKS, CDR2 YYEKEE (reference sequence). CDR3 length: 15 residues. Trimming took 4 bases from V and 4 from J, leaving 15 bases between them. This CDR3 reads CASSLTSGFYNEQFF. The CDR3 bases are TGTGCCAGCAGCCTGACATCGGGGTTTTACAATGAGCAGTTCTTC.

The rearrangement joins TRBV7-8 to TRBJ2-3; 8 nucleotides align to TRBD2. The J segment lost 3 bases and the V segment lost 3 bases, leaving 11 bases of the junction unmatched. The CDR3 extends over 17 amino acids. Germline CDR1 SGHVS, CDR2 FQNEAQ. The CDR3 coding sequence is TGTGCCAGCAGCTTTGGTATCCCGGGGGGGAATACAGATACGCAGTATTTT. Translating it yields CASSFGIPGGNTDTQYF.

The genes are TRBV25-1 and TRBJ2-7; possibly TRBD1 for D (5 bases). Germline CDR1 is MGHDK and CDR2 is SYGVNS. Trimming removed 3 bases at V and 3 bases at J, with 9 bases between. The CDR3 runs 13 residues. CDR3 sequence: CASSDADSYEQYF. Written as DNA, the CDR3 is TGTGCCAGCAGTGACGCCGACAGCTACGAGCAGTACTTC.

This chain joins TRBV2 and TRBJ2-3; D might be TRBD2 (6 bases). The germline V gene encodes CDR1 SNHLY and CDR2 FYNNEI. The germline V and J ends were trimmed by 7 bases and 2 bases, with 10 bases remaining between them. The CDR3 totals 13 residues. The CDR3 DNA reads as TGTGCCAGCAATCCGGGAGTCACAGATACGCAGTATTTT. Its translation is CASNPGVTDTQYF.

On this clone itself: A much bigger clone sits one base away, suggesting this may be a read error. CDR3: CASSWGGTEAFF. CDR3 sequence (DNA): TGTGCCAGCAGCTGGGGGGGCACTGAAGCTTTCTTT. J is TRBJ1-1 and V is TRBV11-2; perhaps TRBD1 as D (5 bases). The germline CDR1 and CDR2 sequences are SGHAT and FQNNGV. The CDR3 runs 12 residues. V was cut by 4 bases and J by 4 bases, with 7 bases left in between.

This clone turned up a few times. The chain carries TRBV3-1 (or the pseudogene TRBV3-2) and TRBJ2-2, with D possibly TRBD2 on 5 matching bases. Germline values: CDR1 LGHDT, CDR2 YNNKEL (reference sequence). The germline V and J ends were trimmed by 6 bases and 4 bases, with 12 bases remaining between them. The CDR3 loop spans 14 amino acids. CDR3 bases: TGTGCCAGCAGGAAAGAGGCGGGCACCGGGGAGCTGTTTTTT. Residues: CASRKEAGTGELFF.

The CDR3 sequence is CATSRWGRGAGDYGYTF. The CDR3 region has the DNA TGTGCCACCAGCAGATGGGGGCGCGGAGCTGGGGATTATGGCTACACCTTC. V and J are TRBV15 and TRBJ1-2; D might be TRBD1 (6 bases). Germline CDR1 LNHNV, CDR2 YYDKDF (reference sequence). The germline V and J ends were trimmed by 2 bases and 5 bases, with 21 bases remaining between them. The CDR3 has 17 amino acids.

This chain joins TRBV2 and TRBJ1-3; no reliable D call. With 3 bases removed from V and 2 bases from J, the gap between germline ends came to 5 bases. CDR1 is SNHLY, CDR2 FYNNEI, per germline. This CDR3 contains 13 residues. Here the CDR3 reads CASSDRAGNTIYF. The CDR3 region has the DNA TGTGCCAGCAGTGATCGGGCTGGAAACACCATATATTTT. Full variable domain (outside the CDR3, taken from reference TRBV2 and TRBJ1-3): EPEVTQTPSHQVTQMGQEVILRCVPISNHLYFYWYRQILGQKVEFLVSFYNNEISEKSEIFDDQFSVERPDGSNFTLKIRSTKLEDSAMYFCASSDRAGNTIYFGEGSWLTVV.

This clone appeared a single time. The chain recombines TRBV18 with TRBJ1-6; the match to TRBD1 covers 10 bases. The CDR3 contains 14 residues. CDR1 is KGHSH and CDR2 is LQKENI in the germline V gene. Trimming took 2 bases from V and 10 from J; bases not matched to a gene: 2. The CDR3 loop reads CASSPGTGASPLHF. The CDR3 DNA sequence: TGTGCCAGCTCACCAGGGACAGGGGCCTCACCCCTCCACTTT.

This clone was observed once. The rearrangement joins TRBV7-2 to TRBJ1-5; unclear D gene. Trimming pared 1 base from V and 7 bases from J, leaving 11 bases between. Germline assignment: CDR1 SGHTA and CDR2 FQGNSA. CDR3 length: 14 residues. The CDR3 DNA reads as TGTGCCAGCAGCTTAGGCCAGGTTGGGCAGCCCCAGCATTTT. It is translated as CASSLGQVGQPQHF.

This chain links TRBV2 with TRBJ1-6; D is possibly TRBD1 (5 bases). Germline loops: CDR1 SNHLY, CDR2 FYNNEI. V lost 4 bases and J 7 bases, leaving 11 bases between the germline ends. The CDR3 loop spans 14 amino acids. CDR3 coding DNA: TGTGCCAGCAGTGCTCAATCAGGGAATTCACCCCTCCACTTT. Encoded protein: CASSAQSGNSPLHF.

This sequence joins TRBV12-3 or TRBV12-4 and TRBJ2-7; 7 nucleotides line up with TRBD2. There are 13 residues in the CDR3. V dropped 4 bases and J dropped 2; count of bases not matched to a gene: 2. This CDR3 reads CASSSSGAYEQYF. The DNA for the CDR3 is TGTGCCAGCAGTTCTAGCGGAGCCTACGAGCAGTACTTC.

The chain is built from TRBV3-1 (or the pseudogene TRBV3-2) and TRBJ2-3; TRBD2 agrees at 8 bases. Germline V gene sequence: CDR1 LGHDT, CDR2 YNNKEL (reference sequence). The CDR3 totals 13 residues. V lost 1 base to trimming and J lost 14 bases; unmatched junction nucleotides: 8. CDR3 DNA sequence: TGTGCCAGCAGCCAAGTATCCGGGGGGGCTCGGTATTTT. This sequence encodes CASSQVSGGARYF.

The chain has TRBV30 and TRBJ2-7; 7 bases agree with TRBD2. This CDR3 region has 15 residues. V lost 1 base to trimming and J lost 7 bases; unmatched junction nucleotides: 13. Germline values: CDR1 GTSNPN, CDR2 SVGIG (reference sequence). CDR3 loop: CAWSEDWRGLGEQYF. The CDR3 DNA reads TGTGCCTGGAGTGAAGATTGGCGGGGGTTGGGGGAGCAGTACTTC. The variable domain in full, completed from reference TRBV30 and TRBJ2-7, reads SQTIHQWPATLVQPVGSPLSLECTVEGTSNPNLYWYRQAAGRGLQLLFYSVGIGQISSEVPQNLSASRPQDRQFILSSKKLLLSDSGFYLCAWSEDWRGLGEQYFGPGTRLTVT.